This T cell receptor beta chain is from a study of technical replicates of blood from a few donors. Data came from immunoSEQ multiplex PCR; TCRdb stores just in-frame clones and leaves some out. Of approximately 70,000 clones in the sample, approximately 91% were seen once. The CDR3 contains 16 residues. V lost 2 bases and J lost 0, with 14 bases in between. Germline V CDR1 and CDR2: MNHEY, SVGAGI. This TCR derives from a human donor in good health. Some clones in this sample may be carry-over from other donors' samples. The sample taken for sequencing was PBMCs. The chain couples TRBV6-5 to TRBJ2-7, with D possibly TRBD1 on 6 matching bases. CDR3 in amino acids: CASSYRQAGASYEQYF. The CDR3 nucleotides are TGTGCCAGCAGTTACCGACAGGCAGGGGCCTCCTACGAGCAGTACTTC.